Listed here is a single T cell receptor beta chain. These data originate in a study of blood T cell repertoires in COVID-19. Study background: The United States, Italy and Spain were the sources of the acute and convalescent COVID-19 samples. In each case, the material was cDNA or gDNA derived from T cells, B-cell-depleted T cells, or PBMCs.

The authors' processing: The authors estimated nucleated cell counts from reference gene primer amplification. Generated by immunoSEQ multiplex PCR, the TCRdb table keeps only in-frame clones and is missing some. Clone size and V and J calls were adopted from that table, with D and trimming inferred from the DNA. The repertoire holds roughly 32,000 clones, around 91% seen once, with over 0.95% in the top ten. Trimming cost V 3 bases and J 4 bases; bases outside gene matches: 6. Germline loops: CDR1 SGDLS, CDR2 YYNGEE. CDR3 length equals 14 residues. The sequence came from a man aged 65-85 years with active or convalescent COVID-19. The V gene is TRBV9, the J gene TRBJ1-2; TRBD1 aligns across 7 bases. Sequencing used peripheral blood. In nucleotides, the CDR3 is TGTGCCAGCAGCGCCCTTGGGACAGTCTATGGCTACACCTTC. Translated, it gives CASSALGTVYGYTF.